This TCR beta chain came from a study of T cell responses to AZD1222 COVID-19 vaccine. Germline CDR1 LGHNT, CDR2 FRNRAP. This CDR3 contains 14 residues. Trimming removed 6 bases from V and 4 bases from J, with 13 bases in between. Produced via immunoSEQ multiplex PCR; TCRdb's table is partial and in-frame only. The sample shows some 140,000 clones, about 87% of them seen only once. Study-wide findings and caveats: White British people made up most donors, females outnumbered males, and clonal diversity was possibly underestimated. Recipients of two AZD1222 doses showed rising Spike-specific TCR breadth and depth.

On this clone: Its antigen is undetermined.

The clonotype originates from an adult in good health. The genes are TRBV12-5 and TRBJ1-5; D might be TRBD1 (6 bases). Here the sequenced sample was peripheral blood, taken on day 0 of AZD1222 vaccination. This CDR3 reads CASGRKDSNQPQHF. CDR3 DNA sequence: TGTGCTAGTGGCCGAAAGGACAGTAATCAGCCCCAGCATTTT.